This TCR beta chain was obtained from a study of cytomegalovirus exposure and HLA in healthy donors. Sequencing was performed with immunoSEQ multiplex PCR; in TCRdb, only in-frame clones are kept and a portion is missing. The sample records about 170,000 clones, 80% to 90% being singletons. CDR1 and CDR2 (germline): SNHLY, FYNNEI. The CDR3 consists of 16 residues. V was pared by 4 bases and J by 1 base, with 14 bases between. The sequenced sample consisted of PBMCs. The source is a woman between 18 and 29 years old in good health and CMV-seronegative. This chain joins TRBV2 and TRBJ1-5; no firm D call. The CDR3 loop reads CASSASWRGSNQPQHF. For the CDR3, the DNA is TGTGCCAGCAGTGCATCCTGGAGAGGGAGCAATCAGCCCCAGCATTTT.